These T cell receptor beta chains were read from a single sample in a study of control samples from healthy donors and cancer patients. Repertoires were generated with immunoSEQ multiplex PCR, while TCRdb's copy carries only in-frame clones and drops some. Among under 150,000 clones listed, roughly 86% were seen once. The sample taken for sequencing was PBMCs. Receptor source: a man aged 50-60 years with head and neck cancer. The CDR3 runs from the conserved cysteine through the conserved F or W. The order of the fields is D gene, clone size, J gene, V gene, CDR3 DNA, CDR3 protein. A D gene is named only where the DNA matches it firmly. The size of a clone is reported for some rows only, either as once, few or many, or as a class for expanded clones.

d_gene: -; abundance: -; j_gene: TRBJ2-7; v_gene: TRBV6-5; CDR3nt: TGTGCCAGCAGCTTTACCCAGGGGTCGTCCTACGAGCAGTACTTC; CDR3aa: CASSFTQGSSYEQYF
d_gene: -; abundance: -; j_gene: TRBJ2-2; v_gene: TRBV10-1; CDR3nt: TGCGCCAGCAGTGAGGGACAGCTCGGGGAGCTGTTTTTT; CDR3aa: CASSEGQLGELFF
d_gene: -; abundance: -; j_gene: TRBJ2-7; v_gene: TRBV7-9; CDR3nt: TGTGCCAGCAGCTTAGAATGGACTAACGAGCAGTACTTC; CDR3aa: CASSLEWTNEQYF
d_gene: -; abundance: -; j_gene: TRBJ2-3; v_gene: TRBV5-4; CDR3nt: TGTGCCAGCAGCTTGGCGGACATCACAGATACGCAGTATTTT; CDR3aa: CASSLADITDTQYF
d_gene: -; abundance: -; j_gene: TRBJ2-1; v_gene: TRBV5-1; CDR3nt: TGCGCCAGCAGCTTTGGGACACTCGACAATGAGCAGTTCTTC; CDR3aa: CASSFGTLDNEQFF
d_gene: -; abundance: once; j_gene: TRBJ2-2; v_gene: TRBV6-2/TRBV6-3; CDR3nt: TGTGCCAGCAGTTACGGGGGGGCGCGGGGCACCGGGGAGCTGTTTTTT; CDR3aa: CASSYGGARGTGELFF
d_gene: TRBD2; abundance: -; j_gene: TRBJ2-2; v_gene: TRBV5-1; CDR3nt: TGCGCCAGCAGCTACCTACTAGCGGGGGCTTCCGGGGAGCTGTTTTTT; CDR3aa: CASSYLLAGASGELFF
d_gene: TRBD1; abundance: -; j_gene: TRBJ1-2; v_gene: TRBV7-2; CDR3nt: TGTGCCAGCAGCTTCTACCCCGGGACAGGGGAGGATGGCTACACCTTC; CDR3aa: CASSFYPGTGEDGYTF
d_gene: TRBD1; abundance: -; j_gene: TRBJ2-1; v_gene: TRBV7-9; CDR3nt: TGTGCCAGCAGCTTAGGAGGGGGCTTGTCCCATGAGCAGTTCTTC; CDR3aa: CASSLGGGLSHEQFF
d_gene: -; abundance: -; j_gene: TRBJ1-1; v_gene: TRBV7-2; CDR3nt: TGTGCCAGCAGCTTACAGATGGGGTCCGTCACTGAAGCTTTCTTT; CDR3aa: CASSLQMGSVTEAFF
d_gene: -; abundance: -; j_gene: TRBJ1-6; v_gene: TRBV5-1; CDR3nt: TGCGCCAGCAGCTCGTCGGAGCCTAATTCACCCCTCCACTTT; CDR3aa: CASSSSEPNSPLHF
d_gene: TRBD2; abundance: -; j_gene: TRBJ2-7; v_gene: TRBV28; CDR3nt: TGTGCCAGTTTAGCGGGAGCGGCCTACGAGCAGTACTTC; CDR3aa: CASLAGAAYEQYF
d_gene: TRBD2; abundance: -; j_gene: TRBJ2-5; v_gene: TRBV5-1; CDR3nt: TGCGCCAGCTCCTCACCCGCAGCGGGAGCAGAGACCCAGTACTTC; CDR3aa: CASSSPAAGAETQYF
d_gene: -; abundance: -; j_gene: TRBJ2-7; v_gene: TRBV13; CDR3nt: TGTGCCAGCAGTTCTTCTCGGACAGCCTACGAGCAGTACTTC; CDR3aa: CASSSSRTAYEQYF
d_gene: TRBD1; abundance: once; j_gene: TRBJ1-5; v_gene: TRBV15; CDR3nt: TGTGCCACCAGCAGGGACAGGTATCAGCCCCAGCATTTT; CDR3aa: CATSRDRYQPQHF